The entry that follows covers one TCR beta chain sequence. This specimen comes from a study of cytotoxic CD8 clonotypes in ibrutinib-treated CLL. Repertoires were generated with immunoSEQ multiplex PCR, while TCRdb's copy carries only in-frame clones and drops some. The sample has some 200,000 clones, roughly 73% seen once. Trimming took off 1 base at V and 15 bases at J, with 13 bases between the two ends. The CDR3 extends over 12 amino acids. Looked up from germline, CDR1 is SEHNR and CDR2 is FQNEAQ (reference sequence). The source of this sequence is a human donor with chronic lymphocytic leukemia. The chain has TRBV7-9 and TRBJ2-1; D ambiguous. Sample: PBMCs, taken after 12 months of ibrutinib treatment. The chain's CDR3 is CASSLDPTGGFF. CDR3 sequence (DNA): TGTGCCAGCAGCTTAGATCCTACCGGCGGGTTCTTC.